The 11 T cell receptor beta chains presented below share a single source sample, sequenced in a study of cytomegalovirus exposure and HLA in healthy donors. The PCR ran on 60 Vbeta and 13 Jbeta primers. TCRdb keeps only in-frame clones here, not all; method: immunoSEQ multiplex PCR. The sample includes roughly 100,000 clones, around 80% of them seen just once. The sample taken for sequencing was PBMCs. These TCRs come from a man aged 40-50 years in good health and CMV-seropositive.

V and J are TRBV19 and TRBJ1-5; unclear D gene. V was cut by 6 bases and J by 1 base, with 16 bases left in between. Germline V lookup: CDR1 LNHDA, CDR2 SQIVND (reference sequence). CDR3 size: 16 residues. The CDR3 sequence: CASRPQQYLSNQPQHF. The CDR3 DNA sequence: TGTGCCAGTAGGCCCCAACAGTATTTGAGCAATCAGCCCCAGCATTTT.

The chain joins TRBV7-2 to TRBJ1-3; 7 bases map to TRBD1. V shed 1 base, J shed 4 bases, and the junction held 4 bases outside the gene matches. Looked up from germline, CDR1 is SGHTA and CDR2 is FQGNSA. The CDR3 contains 15 residues. The CDR3 is CASSLEGATGNTIYF. In DNA form, the CDR3 reads TGTGCCAGCAGCTTAGAGGGGGCGACGGGAAACACCATATATTTT. The entire variable domain, with the rest obtained from reference TRBV7-2 and TRBJ1-3, is as follows: GAGVSQSPSNKVTEKGKDVELRCDPISGHTALYWYRQSLGQGLEFLIYFQGNSAPDKSGLPSDRFSAERTGGSVSTLTIQRTQQEDSAVYLCASSLEGATGNTIYFGEGSWLTVV.

The chain links TRBV28 to TRBJ1-4; 10 nucleotides match TRBD1. The CDR3 covers 14 residues. Germline V lookup: CDR1 MDHEN, CDR2 SYDVKM. The V segment lost 5 bases and the J segment 10 bases; nucleotides outside the gene matches: 7. DNA for the CDR3: TGTGCCAGCAGTCCCGGGACAGGGGTGGTAAAACTGTTTTTT. Encoded protein: CASSPGTGVVKLFF.

The chain combines TRBV5-1 with TRBJ1-4; D ambiguous. Germline values: CDR1 SGHRS, CDR2 YFSETQ. V was pared by 0 bases and J by 4 bases, with 4 bases between. The CDR3 has 13 residues. The CDR3 loop reads CASSLVSNEKLFF. CDR3 sequence (DNA): TGCGCCAGCAGCTTGGTTAGTAATGAAAAACTGTTTTTT. The full variable domain, with the rest looked up from reference TRBV5-1 and TRBJ1-4, is KAGVTQTPRYLIKTRGQQVTLSCSPISGHRSVSWYQQTPGQGLQFLFEYFSETQRNKGNFPGRFSGRQFSNSRSEMNVSTLELGDSALYLCASSLVSNEKLFFGSGTQLSVL.

The chain is built from TRBV7-2 and TRBJ2-7; a weak D match, TRBD1 (6 bases). V lost 2 bases to trimming and J lost 2 bases, with 10 bases between them. Looked up from germline, CDR1 is SGHTA and CDR2 is FQGNSA. This CDR3 has 14 amino acids. CDR3 in amino acids: CASSLRQGPYEQYF. Written as DNA, the CDR3 is TGTGCCAGCAGCTTACGGCAGGGGCCCTACGAGCAGTACTTC.

This chain links TRBV27 with TRBJ1-2; 7 nucleotides match TRBD1. The germline V gene encodes CDR1 MNHEY and CDR2 SMNVEV (reference sequence). Trimming cost V 5 bases and J 5 bases; bases outside gene matches: 5. This CDR3 has 13 amino acids. CDR3 sequence: CASSLGTEYGYTF. The CDR3 bases are TGTGCCAGCAGTCTCGGGACAGAATATGGCTACACCTTC.

The chain is built from TRBV11-2 and TRBJ2-7; 14 bases map to TRBD2. The CDR3 is made up of 15 amino acids. V lost 1 base and J lost 7; bases outside the gene matches: 3. Germline V CDR1 and CDR2: SGHAT, FQNNGV. The CDR3: CASSLGLAGGLEQYF. CDR3 nucleotide sequence: TGTGCCAGCAGCTTAGGACTAGCGGGAGGGTTAGAGCAGTACTTC.

This chain joins TRBV14 and TRBJ2-5; D remains unclear. Germline V gene sequence: CDR1 SGHDN, CDR2 FVKESK. V was clipped by 3 bases and J by 5 bases, with 13 bases between them. The CDR3 is 14 amino acids. CDR3 coding DNA: TGTGCCAGCAGCCAGACCGGGTCGAGGGAGACCCAGTACTTC. It encodes CASSQTGSRETQYF.

The chain joins TRBV14 to TRBJ2-4, with 10 bases aligning to TRBD1. The V gene end was trimmed by 3 bases and the J gene end by 6 bases; junction bases not matched to a gene: 17. Germline V lookup: CDR1 SGHDN, CDR2 FVKESK. The CDR3 consists of 19 residues. As DNA, the CDR3 is TGTGCCAGCAGCCATCGGGGGTTACCGGGACAGGGGTCTCCAAACATTCAGTACTTC. Amino acid sequence: CASSHRGLPGQGSPNIQYF.

The sample holds one count of this clone. V is TRBV28 and J is TRBJ1-6, with no clear D. The germline V gene encodes CDR1 MDHEN and CDR2 SYDVKM. With 5 bases removed from V and 14 bases from J, the gap between germline ends came to 16 bases. The CDR3 is 13 residues long. CDR3 nucleotide sequence: TGTGCCAGCAGTCCATGGGCCGGCACGGCCCTCCACTTT. Translation: CASSPWAGTALHF.

This clone appeared a few times. The chain recombines TRBV25-1 with TRBJ2-2; 8 bases fit TRBD2. This CDR3 region has 17 residues. V shed 1 base, J shed 4 bases, and the junction held 8 bases outside the gene matches. The germline V gene has CDR1 MGHDK and CDR2 SYGVNS. This chain's CDR3 is CASSESGGLAGTGELFF. CDR3 in DNA: TGTGCCAGCAGTGAATCCGGGGGTCTAGCGGGCACCGGGGAGCTGTTTTTT.